The 8 T cell receptor beta chains presented below share a single source sample, sequenced in a study of lymphopenia after photon versus proton radiotherapy. The table came from immunoSEQ multiplex PCR; TCRdb's copy has only in-frame clones and leaves some out. The sample holds some 33,000 clones, approximately 87% seen once. The sequencing here drew on peripheral blood, taken from a patient treated with photon-based radiotherapy. The receptors were sampled from a woman in her forties or fifties with pancreatic cancer.

As DNA, the CDR3 is TGTGCCAGCAGCGCATACTCAGGCTCGGGACAGGCTACAGATACGCAGTATTTT. This encodes CASSAYSGSGQATDTQYF. V and J are TRBV7-9 and TRBJ2-3; 8 nucleotides match TRBD1. The CDR3 has 18 residues. Germline V gene lookup returns CDR1 SEHNR and CDR2 FQNEAQ (reference sequence). V lost 5 bases and J lost 3; bases outside the gene matches: 16.

The rearrangement uses TRBV19 and TRBJ2-5; 12 bases are a match to TRBD2. J gave up 0 bases and V 3 bases, and 8 bases lay outside the gene matches. The CDR3 consists of 18 residues. The V gene's germline CDR1 is LNHDA and CDR2 SQIVND (reference sequence). The CDR3 spells CASSIPETSGSHQETQYF. As DNA, the CDR3 is TGTGCCAGTAGTATCCCAGAGACTAGCGGGAGCCACCAAGAGACCCAGTACTTC.

The chain employs TRBV6-5 and TRBJ1-1; 7 positions match TRBD1. Germline V gene data show CDR1 as MNHEY and CDR2 as SVGAGI. The CDR3 totals 16 residues. Trimming cost V 0 bases and J 0 bases; bases outside gene matches: 4. The CDR3 DNA reads as TGTGCCAGCAGTTACTCGACAGGGCGCATGAACACTGAAGCTTTCTTT. Residues: CASSYSTGRMNTEAFF.

This clone has just one count. The rearrangement uses TRBV9 and TRBJ2-7; 14 positions agree with TRBD2. This CDR3 has 19 amino acids. Losses at the gene ends were 4 bases for V and 3 bases for J; bases not matched to a gene: 15. Germline assignment: CDR1 SGDLS and CDR2 YYNGEE. Written as DNA, the CDR3 is TGTGCCAGCAGCCCCCGACTAGCGGGAGGGGAAGGGCATAACTACGAGCAGTACTTC. Its translation: CASSPRLAGGEGHNYEQYF.

The chain employs TRBV7-3 and TRBJ2-3, with D possibly TRBD2 on 7 matching bases. V was trimmed by 1 base and J by 8 bases, leaving 19 bases between them. The CDR3 loop spans 16 amino acids. Looked up from germline, CDR1 is SGHTA and CDR2 is FQGTGA. The CDR3 protein is CASSLSPLGGGGTQYF. In DNA, the CDR3 is TGTGCCAGCAGCTTAAGCCCCTTAGGAGGGGGGGGTACGCAGTATTTT.

The CDR3 here is CASSPLDGYEQYF. CDR3 in DNA: TGTGCCAGCTCACCATTAGATGGCTACGAGCAGTACTTC. This chain connects TRBV18 to TRBJ2-7; D not certain. V lost 2 bases, J lost 3 bases, and 8 bases lay in between. CDR3 size: 13 residues. Looked up from germline, CDR1 is KGHSH and CDR2 is LQKENI.

This clone was found once. The gene calls are TRBV18 and TRBJ2-7; either TRBD1 or TRBD2 may supply D (6 bases each). V dropped 6 bases and J dropped 4 bases, with 19 bases sitting between them. The CDR3 contains 15 residues. From germline, CDR1 is KGHSH and CDR2 LQKENI. CDR3 DNA: TGTGCCAGCTCTATTACTGCGGGACAACAGTACGAGCAGTACTTC. Protein: CASSITAGQQYEQYF.

The gene calls are TRBV10-1 and TRBJ2-2; 8 positions agree with TRBD2. V lost 6 bases, J lost 0 bases, and 6 bases stayed unmatched. The CDR3 spans 16 residues. Germline CDR1 is WNHNN and CDR2 is SYGVQD (reference sequence). As DNA, the CDR3 is TGCGCCAGCAGCAAACTAGCGGCCTCGAACACCGGGGAGCTGTTTTTT. The encoded protein is CASSKLAASNTGELFF.